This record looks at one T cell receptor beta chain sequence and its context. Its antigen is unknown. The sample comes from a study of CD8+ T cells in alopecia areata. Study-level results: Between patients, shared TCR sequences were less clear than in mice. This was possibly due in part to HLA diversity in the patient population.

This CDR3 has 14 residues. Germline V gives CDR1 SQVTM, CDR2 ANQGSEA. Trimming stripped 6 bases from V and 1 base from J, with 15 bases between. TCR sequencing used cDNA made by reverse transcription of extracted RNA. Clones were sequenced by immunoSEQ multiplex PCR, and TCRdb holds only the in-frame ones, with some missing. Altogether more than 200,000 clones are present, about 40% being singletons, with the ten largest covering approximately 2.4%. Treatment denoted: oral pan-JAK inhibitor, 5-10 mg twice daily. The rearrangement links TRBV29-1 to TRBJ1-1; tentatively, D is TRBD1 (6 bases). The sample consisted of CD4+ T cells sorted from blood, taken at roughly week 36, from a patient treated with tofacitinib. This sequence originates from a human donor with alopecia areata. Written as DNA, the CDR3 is TGCAGCGTCGGGACAACCCGAGGGAACACTGAAGCTTTCTTT. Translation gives CSVGTTRGNTEAFF. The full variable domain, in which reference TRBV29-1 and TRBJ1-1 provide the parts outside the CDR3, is SAVISQKPSRDICQRGTSLTIQCQVDSQVTMMFWYRQQPGQSLTLIATANQGSEATYESGFVIDKFPISRPNLTFSTLTVSNMSPEDSSIYLCSVGTTRGNTEAFFGQGTRLTVV.